Below are 12 T cell receptor beta chains sequenced from a single sample in a study of T-cell reconstitution after alpha-beta-depleted transplantation in children. Unique molecular identifiers were built into the TCRbeta library. TCRdb redid the calling of the PCR reads with MiXCR, one entry per CDR3 protein. The data contain 300,000 or so distinct CDR3 sequences, approximately 23% of them singletons. The sample was PBMCs, mostly from graft donor cells, taken 180 days after TCRalphabeta/CD19-depleted stem cell transplant. These receptors all come from a male patient under 18 who had a stem cell transplant for acute lymphoblastic leukemia, so the T cells may come from the graft donor.

The gene calls are TRBV27 and TRBJ2-7, with D possibly TRBD2 on 6 matching bases. The CDR3 contains 13 residues. The germline gives CDR1 MNHEY, CDR2 SMNVEV (reference sequence). Trimming left V 6 bases short and J 2 bases short, with 11 bases between. CDR3 DNA: TGTGCCAGCAGACTCCGACTAGCCTACGAGCAGTACTTC. Translated, it gives CASRLRLAYEQYF.

The CDR3 is CSVDPGVTDTQYF. The CDR3 coding sequence is TGCAGCGTTGACCCGGGAGTCACAGATACGCAGTATTTT. The chain recombines TRBV29-1 with TRBJ2-3, with a weak D call TRBD2 (6 bases). The V gene lost 3 bases and the J gene lost 2 bases, with 9 bases spanning the gap. The CDR3 runs to 13 residues. Germline CDR1 and CDR2: SQVTM and ANQGSEA.

This clonotype was detected a few times. The V gene is TRBV27, the J gene TRBJ1-6; D not resolved. V was cut by 5 bases and J by 5 bases, with 10 bases left in between. This CDR3 spans 14 amino acids. CDR1 and CDR2 from the germline V gene are MNHEY and SMNVEV (reference sequence). CDR3 in amino acids: CASSLGPNNSPLHF. The CDR3 DNA reads as TGTGCCAGCAGTCTTGGACCGAATAATTCACCCCTCCACTTT.

This clonotype was observed a few times. V and J are TRBV7-6 and TRBJ1-3; D gene uncertain. The CDR3 runs to 15 residues. Between the trimmed V and J ends, which lost 2 bases and 1 base, there was a span of 9 bases. In germline, CDR1 is SGHVS, CDR2 FNYEAQ. The CDR3 region is CASSLQALSGNTIYF. CDR3 in DNA: TGTGCCAGCAGCTTACAAGCCCTTTCTGGAAACACCATATATTTT.

CDR3 bases: TGTGCCACCAGTGATCCCGGAAGACGGCAGTTCTTC. Amino acids: CATSDPGRRQFF. The genes are TRBV24-1 and TRBJ2-1, with D unclear. The V gene's germline CDR1 is KGHDR and CDR2 SFDVKD. CDR3 length equals 12 residues. V lost 3 bases and J 12 bases, leaving 11 bases between the germline ends.

V gene TRBV7-6 combines with J gene TRBJ2-1, with 7 bases fitting TRBD2. Germline CDR1 is SGHVS and CDR2 is FNYEAQ. The CDR3 covers 15 residues. V lost 2 bases to trimming and J lost 9 bases; unmatched junction nucleotides: 10. CDR3 sequence: CASSLRVGGPGEQFF. The DNA for the CDR3 is TGTGCCAGCAGCTTAAGGGTGGGAGGGCCTGGTGAGCAGTTCTTC.

The CDR3 DNA follows: TGCAGTGCTAGCGGAGACAGGAAATTACAAGAGACCCAGTACTTC. Translated, it gives CSASGDRKLQETQYF. The chain links TRBV20-1 to TRBJ2-5; tentatively, D is TRBD1 (6 bases). The germline V gene has CDR1 DFQATT and CDR2 SNEGSKA (reference sequence). The CDR3 is 15 residues long. V shed 3 bases and J shed 2 bases, with 16 bases lying between them.

The chain links TRBV5-1 to TRBJ2-3; D gene unclear. There are 14 residues in the CDR3. Deletions cut 0 bases from V and 2 bases from J, with 7 bases between. CDR1 is SGHRS and CDR2 is YFSETQ in the germline V gene. The CDR3 nucleotides are TGCGCCAGCAGCTTGGGGGCAGTCACAGATACGCAGTATTTT. It encodes CASSLGAVTDTQYF.

The chain recombines TRBV20-1 with TRBJ1-2; 8 nucleotides match TRBD1. The CDR3 is 16 residues long. Germline V gene data show CDR1 as DFQATT and CDR2 as SNEGSKA (reference sequence). Trimming at V came to 1 base and at J to 3 bases, leaving 10 bases not matched to a gene. The CDR3 spells CSARAPQGAVDYGYTF. CDR3 nucleotides: TGCAGTGCTAGAGCACCCCAGGGGGCCGTGGACTATGGCTACACCTTC.

This clonotype was counted a few times. This sequence joins TRBV4-2 and TRBJ2-1; no firm D call. The CDR3 extends over 14 amino acids. The ends were cut back, 4 bases at V and 3 bases at J, with 10 bases in the middle. Looked up from germline, CDR1 is LGHNA and CDR2 is YNFKEQ. The CDR3 spells CASSLYPYYNEQFF. The CDR3, as DNA: TGTGCCAGCAGCCTATACCCCTACTACAATGAGCAGTTCTTC.

In its sample, this clonotype was seen a few times. The chain links TRBV13 to TRBJ1-1; D not certain. V shed 2 bases and J shed 11 bases, with 24 bases lying between them. Germline V CDR1 and CDR2: PRHDT, FYEKMQ (reference sequence). CDR3 length: 16 amino acids. In nucleotides, the CDR3 is TGTGCCAGCAGCTTACGAGGCGACAAGGACCCCTTATGGGCTTTCTTT. Residues: CASSLRGDKDPLWAFF. The full variable domain, rest sourced from reference TRBV13 and TRBJ1-1, is AAGVIQSPRHLIKEKRETATLKCYPIPRHDTVYWYQQGPGQDPQFLISFYEKMQSDKGSIPDRFSAQQFSDYHSELNMSSLELGDSALYFCASSLRGDKDPLWAFFGQGTRLTVV.

This clonotype was found a few times. J is TRBJ1-2 and V is TRBV7-8, with no clear D. This CDR3 is built from 13 residues. The ends were cut back, 3 bases at V and 8 bases at J, with 13 bases in the middle. Looked up from germline, CDR1 is SGHVS and CDR2 is FQNEAQ. DNA for the CDR3: TGTGCCAGCAGCTTTGGGTGGGAGAAGGGCTACACCTTC. It is translated as CASSFGWEKGYTF. Full variable domain (missing parts from reference TRBV7-8 and TRBJ1-2): GAGVSQSPRYKVAKRGQDVALRCDPISGHVSLFWYQQALGQGPEFLTYFQNEAQLDKSGLPSDRFFAERPEGSVSTLKIQRTQQEDSAVYLCASSFGWEKGYTFGSGTRLTVV.